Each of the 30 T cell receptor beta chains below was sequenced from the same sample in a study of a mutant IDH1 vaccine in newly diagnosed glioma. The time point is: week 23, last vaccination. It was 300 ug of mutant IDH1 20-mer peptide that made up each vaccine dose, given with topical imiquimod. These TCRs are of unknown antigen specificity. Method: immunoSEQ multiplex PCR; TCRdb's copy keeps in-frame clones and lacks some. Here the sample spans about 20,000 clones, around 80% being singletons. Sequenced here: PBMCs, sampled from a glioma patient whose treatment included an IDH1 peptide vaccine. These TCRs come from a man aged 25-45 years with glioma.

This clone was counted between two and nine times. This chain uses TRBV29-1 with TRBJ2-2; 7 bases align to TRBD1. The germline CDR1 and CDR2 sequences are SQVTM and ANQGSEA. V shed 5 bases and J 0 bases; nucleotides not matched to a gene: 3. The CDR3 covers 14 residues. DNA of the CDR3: TGCAGCGTTAAAGGGGGCGCGAACACCGGGGAGCTGTTTTTT. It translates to CSVKGGANTGELFF.

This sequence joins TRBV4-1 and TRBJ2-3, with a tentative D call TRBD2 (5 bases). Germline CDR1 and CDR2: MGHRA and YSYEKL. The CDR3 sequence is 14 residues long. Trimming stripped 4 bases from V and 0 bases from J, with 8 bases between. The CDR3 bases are TGCGCCAGCAGCCGCGGGCGTAGCACAGATACGCAGTATTTT. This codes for CASSRGRSTDTQYF.

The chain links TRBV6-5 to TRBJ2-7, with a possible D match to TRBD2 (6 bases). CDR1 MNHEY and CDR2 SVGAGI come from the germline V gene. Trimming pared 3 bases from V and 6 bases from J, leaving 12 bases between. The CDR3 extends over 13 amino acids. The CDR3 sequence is CASSYSGGFEQYF. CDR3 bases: TGTGCCAGCAGTTATTCTGGAGGGTTCGAGCAGTACTTC.

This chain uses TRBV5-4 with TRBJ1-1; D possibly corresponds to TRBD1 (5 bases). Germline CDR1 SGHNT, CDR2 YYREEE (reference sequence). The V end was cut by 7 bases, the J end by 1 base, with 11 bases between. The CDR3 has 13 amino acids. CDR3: CASGRAQNTEAFF. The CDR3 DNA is TGTGCCAGCGGCAGGGCCCAGAACACTGAAGCTTTCTTT.

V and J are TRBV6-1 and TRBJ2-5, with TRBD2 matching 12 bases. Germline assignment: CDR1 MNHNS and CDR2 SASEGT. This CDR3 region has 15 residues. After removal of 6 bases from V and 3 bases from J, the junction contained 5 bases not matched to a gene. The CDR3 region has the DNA TGTGCCAGCAGAAGACTAGCGGGAGAGAAAGAGACCCAGTACTTC. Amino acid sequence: CASRRLAGEKETQYF.

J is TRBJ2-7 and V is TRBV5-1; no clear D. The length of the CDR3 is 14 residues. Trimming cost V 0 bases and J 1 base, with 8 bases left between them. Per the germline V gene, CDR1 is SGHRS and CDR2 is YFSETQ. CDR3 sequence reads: CASSLVPGSYEQYF. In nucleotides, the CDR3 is TGCGCCAGCAGCTTGGTTCCCGGTTCCTACGAGCAGTACTTC.

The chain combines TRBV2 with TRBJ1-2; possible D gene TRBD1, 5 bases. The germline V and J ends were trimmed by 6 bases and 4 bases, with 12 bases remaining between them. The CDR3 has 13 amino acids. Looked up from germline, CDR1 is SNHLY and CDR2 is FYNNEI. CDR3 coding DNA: TGTGCCAGCAGCTCGACAGAAGTCTATGGCTACACCTTC. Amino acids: CASSSTEVYGYTF.

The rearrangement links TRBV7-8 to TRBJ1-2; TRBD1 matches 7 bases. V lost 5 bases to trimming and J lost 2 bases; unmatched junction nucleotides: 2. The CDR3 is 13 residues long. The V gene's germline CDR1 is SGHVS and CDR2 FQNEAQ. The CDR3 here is CASSPGQNYGYTF. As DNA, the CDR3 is TGTGCCAGCAGCCCGGGACAGAACTATGGCTACACCTTC.

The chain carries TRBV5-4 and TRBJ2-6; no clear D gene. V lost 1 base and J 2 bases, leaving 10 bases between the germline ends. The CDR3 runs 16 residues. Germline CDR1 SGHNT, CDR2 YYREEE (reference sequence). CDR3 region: CASSLTARTGANVLTF. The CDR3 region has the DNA TGTGCCAGCAGCTTGACCGCCAGGACTGGGGCCAACGTCCTGACTTTC.

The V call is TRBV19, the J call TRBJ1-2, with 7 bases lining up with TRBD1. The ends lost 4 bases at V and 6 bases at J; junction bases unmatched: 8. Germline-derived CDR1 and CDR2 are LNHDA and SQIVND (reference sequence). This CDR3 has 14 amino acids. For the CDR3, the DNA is TGTGCCAGTAGTACTCGACAGGGTAGCGATGGCTACACCTTC. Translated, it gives CASSTRQGSDGYTF.

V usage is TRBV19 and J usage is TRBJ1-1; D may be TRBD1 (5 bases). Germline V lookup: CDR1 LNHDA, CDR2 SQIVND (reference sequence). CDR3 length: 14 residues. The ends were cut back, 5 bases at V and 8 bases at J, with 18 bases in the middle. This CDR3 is CASSSHRTGREAFF. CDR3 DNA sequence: TGTGCCAGTAGTTCCCACAGGACGGGGCGGGAAGCTTTCTTT.

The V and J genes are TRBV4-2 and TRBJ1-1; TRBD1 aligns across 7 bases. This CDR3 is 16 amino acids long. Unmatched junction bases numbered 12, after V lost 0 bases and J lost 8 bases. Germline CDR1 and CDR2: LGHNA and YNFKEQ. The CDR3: CASSQDRDGRGREAFF. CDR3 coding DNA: TGTGCCAGCAGCCAAGATAGGGATGGCAGGGGGAGGGAAGCTTTCTTT.

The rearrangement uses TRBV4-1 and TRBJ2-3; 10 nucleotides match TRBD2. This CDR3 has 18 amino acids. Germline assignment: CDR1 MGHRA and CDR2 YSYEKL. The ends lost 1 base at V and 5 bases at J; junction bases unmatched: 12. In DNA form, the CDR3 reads TGCGCCAGCAGCCAAGTCTCCTTTACCGGGACTAGCGAAGATACGCAGTATTTT. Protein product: CASSQVSFTGTSEDTQYF.

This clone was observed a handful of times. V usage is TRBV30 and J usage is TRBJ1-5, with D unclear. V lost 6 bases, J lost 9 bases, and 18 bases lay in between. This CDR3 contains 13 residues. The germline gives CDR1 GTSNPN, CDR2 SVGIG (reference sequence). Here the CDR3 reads CACRRAQAAPQHF. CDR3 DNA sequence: TGTGCCTGCCGCCGGGCCCAAGCGGCGCCCCAGCATTTT.

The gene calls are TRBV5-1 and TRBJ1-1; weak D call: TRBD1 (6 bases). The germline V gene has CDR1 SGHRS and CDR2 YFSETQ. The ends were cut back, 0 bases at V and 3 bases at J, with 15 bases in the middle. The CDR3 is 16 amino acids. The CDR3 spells CASSLDGGVGYTEAFF. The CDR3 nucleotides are TGCGCCAGCAGCTTGGACGGGGGCGTTGGGTACACTGAAGCTTTCTTT.

CDR3 residues: CASSTPGGGSSYEQYF. The CDR3, as DNA: TGTGCCAGTAGTACCCCTGGCGGGGGTAGCTCCTACGAGCAGTACTTC. This chain connects TRBV19 to TRBJ2-7; 7 positions match TRBD2. The CDR3 runs 16 residues. The J segment lost 0 bases and the V segment lost 4 bases, leaving 9 bases of the junction unmatched. Per germline, CDR1 LNHDA and CDR2 SQIVND (reference sequence).

The CDR3 region has the DNA TGTGCCAGCAGCCAAGATCCGGAGAATTCACCCCTCCACTTT. This gives the protein CASSQDPENSPLHF. The chain employs TRBV4-2 and TRBJ1-6; D remains unclear. The germline V gene encodes CDR1 LGHNA and CDR2 YNFKEQ. V lost 0 bases and J lost 7, with 7 bases in between. CDR3 length: 14 residues.

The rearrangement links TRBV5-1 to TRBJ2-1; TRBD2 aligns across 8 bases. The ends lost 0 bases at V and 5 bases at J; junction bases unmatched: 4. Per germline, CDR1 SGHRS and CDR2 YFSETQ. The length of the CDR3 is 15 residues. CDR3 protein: CASSLVGRVNNEQFF. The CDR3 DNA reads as TGCGCCAGCAGCTTGGTCGGGAGGGTAAACAATGAGCAGTTCTTC.

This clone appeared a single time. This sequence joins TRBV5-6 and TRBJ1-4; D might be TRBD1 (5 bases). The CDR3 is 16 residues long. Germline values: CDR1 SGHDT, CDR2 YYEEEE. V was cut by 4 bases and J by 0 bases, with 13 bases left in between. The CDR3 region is CASSTEGASTNEKLFF. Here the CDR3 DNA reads TGTGCCAGCAGCACCGAAGGGGCCTCAACTAATGAAAAACTGTTTTTT.

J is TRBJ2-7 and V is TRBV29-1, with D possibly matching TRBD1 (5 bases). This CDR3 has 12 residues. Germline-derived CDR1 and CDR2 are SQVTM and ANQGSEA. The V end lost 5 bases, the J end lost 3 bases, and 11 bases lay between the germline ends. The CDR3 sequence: CSVRGQGYEQYF. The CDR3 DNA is TGCAGCGTTCGTGGGCAGGGCTACGAGCAGTACTTC.

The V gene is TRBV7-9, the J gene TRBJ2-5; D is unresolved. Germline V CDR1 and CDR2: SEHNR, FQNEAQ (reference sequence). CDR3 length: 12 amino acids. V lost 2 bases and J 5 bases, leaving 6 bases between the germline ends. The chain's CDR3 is CASSLKVETQYF. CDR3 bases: TGTGCCAGCAGCTTAAAGGTGGAGACCCAGTACTTC.

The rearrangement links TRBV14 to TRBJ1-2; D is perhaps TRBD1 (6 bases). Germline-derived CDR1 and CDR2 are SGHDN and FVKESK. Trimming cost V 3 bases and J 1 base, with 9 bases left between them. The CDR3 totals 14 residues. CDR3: CASSQDRFNYGYTF. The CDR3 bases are TGTGCCAGCAGCCAGGACAGATTTAACTATGGCTACACCTTC.

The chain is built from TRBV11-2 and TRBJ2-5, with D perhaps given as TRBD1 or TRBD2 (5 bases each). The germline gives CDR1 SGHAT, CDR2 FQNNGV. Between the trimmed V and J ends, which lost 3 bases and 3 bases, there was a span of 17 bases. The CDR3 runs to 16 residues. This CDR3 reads CASSFFLGTDEETQYF. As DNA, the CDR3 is TGTGCCAGCAGCTTTTTCTTAGGGACGGATGAAGAGACCCAGTACTTC.

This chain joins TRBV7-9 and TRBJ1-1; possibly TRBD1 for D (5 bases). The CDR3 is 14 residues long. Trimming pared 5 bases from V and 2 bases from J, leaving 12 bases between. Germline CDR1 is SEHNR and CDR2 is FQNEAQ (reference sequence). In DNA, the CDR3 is TGTGCCAGCAGCCCCTTACAGGTTAACACTGAAGCTTTCTTT. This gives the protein CASSPLQVNTEAFF.

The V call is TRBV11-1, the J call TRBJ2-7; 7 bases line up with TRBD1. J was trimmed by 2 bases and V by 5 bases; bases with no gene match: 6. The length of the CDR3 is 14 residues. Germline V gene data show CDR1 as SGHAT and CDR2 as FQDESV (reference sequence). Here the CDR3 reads CASSPRTGPYEQYF. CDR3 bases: TGTGCCAGCAGCCCCCGGACAGGCCCCTACGAGCAGTACTTC. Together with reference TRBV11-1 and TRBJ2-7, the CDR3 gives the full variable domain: EAEVAQSPRYKITEKSQAVAFWCDPISGHATLYWYRQILGQGPELLVQFQDESVVDDSQLPKDRFSAERLKGVDSTLKIQPAELGDSAMYLCASSPRTGPYEQYFGPGTRLTVT.

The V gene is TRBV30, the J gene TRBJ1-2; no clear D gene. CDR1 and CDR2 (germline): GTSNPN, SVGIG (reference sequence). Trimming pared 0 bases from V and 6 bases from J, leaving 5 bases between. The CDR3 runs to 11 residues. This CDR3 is CAWSVRDGYTF. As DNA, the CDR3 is TGTGCCTGGAGTGTACGAGATGGCTACACCTTC.

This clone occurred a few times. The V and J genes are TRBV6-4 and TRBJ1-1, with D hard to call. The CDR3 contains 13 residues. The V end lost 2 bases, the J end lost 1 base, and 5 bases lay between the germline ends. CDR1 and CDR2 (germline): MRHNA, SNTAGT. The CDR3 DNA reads TGTGCCAGCAGTGACAAGTCGAACACTGAAGCTTTCTTT. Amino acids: CASSDKSNTEAFF.

The CDR3 reads CASSSQGAANEKLFF. The CDR3 DNA reads as TGTGCCAGCAGTTCACAGGGGGCGGCTAATGAAAAACTGTTTTTT. The genes are TRBV2 and TRBJ1-4, with 9 bases that match TRBD1. Germline trimming cut 5 bases from V and 3 bases from J; bases unmatched to any gene: 4. Germline V gene lookup returns CDR1 SNHLY and CDR2 FYNNEI. The CDR3 spans 15 residues.

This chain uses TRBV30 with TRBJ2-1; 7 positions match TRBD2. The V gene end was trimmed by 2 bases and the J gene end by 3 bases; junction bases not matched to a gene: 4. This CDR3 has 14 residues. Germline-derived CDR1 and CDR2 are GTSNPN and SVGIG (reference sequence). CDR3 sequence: CAWSRWEGYNEQFF. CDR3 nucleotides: TGTGCCTGGAGTAGGTGGGAGGGCTACAATGAGCAGTTCTTC. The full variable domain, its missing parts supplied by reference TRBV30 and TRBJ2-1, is SQTIHQWPATLVQPVGSPLSLECTVEGTSNPNLYWYRQAAGRGLQLLFYSVGIGQISSEVPQNLSASRPQDRQFILSSKKLLLSDSGFYLCAWSRWEGYNEQFFGPGTRLTVL.

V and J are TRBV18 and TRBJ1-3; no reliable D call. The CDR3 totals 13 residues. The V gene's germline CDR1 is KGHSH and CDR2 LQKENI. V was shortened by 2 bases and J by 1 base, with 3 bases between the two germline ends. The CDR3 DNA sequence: TGTGCCAGCTCACCAGGGTCTGGAAACACCATATATTTT. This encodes CASSPGSGNTIYF.